Only a few counts were recorded for the clone carrying this T cell receptor (beta chain). What it recognizes is unknown. The data derive from a study of cytomegalovirus exposure and HLA in healthy donors. The protocol was immunoSEQ multiplex PCR, while the TCRdb copy is restricted to in-frame clones and leaves out a portion. The sample has 200,000 or so clones; approximately 84% are singletons. Study-wide results and limits: Researchers catalogued some 160 TCR beta chains as cytomegalovirus-associated. Reports showed the classifier diagnosing cytomegalovirus status with high specificity and sensitivity.

The donors were in the approximately 120-subject validation cohort; that cohort was separate from the roughly 680-subject first cohort. There are 19 residues in the CDR3. V gave up 4 bases and J gave up 0 bases; unmatched junction bases: 13. Per the germline V gene, CDR1 is MGHRA and CDR2 is YSYEKL. The sequence was collected from a man aged 18 to 29 in good health and CMV-seropositive. This chain uses TRBV4-1 with TRBJ1-3, with 9 bases fitting TRBD1. Sequencing input: PBMCs. For the CDR3, the DNA is TGCGCCAGCAGCCCTCCAGGACAGGGGTTGGTACCCTCTGGAAACACCATATATTTT. Translation: CASSPPGQGLVPSGNTIYF.